This TCR beta chain was identified during a study of blood T cell repertoires in COVID-19 (dated by TCRdb to the early 2020s). The study in broad terms: Collaborator samples came from the United States, Italy and Spain and covered acute and convalescent phases of COVID-19. The material from the prospective study consisted of cDNA or gDNA derived from T cells, B-cell-depleted T cells, or PBMCs. Deeply sampled blood TCRbeta repertoires from subjects exposed to, actively infected with, or recovered from COVID-19 were included in the dataset. The repertoires were made available in a free public database intended to serve as a resource for research on the immune response to SARS-CoV-2. Samples were obtained from the ongoing ImmuneRACE study (first 160 participants) and from roughly 1,300 subjects provided by 6 global collaborators. The sample metadata nearly always contained a de-identified subject ID, COVID-19 status, age in years and sex. Where available, HLA class I and class II types were taken from metadata supplied by the sample provider and were not determined by assay-based typing. General conclusions and limits of the study: The amount of clinical and demographic metadata varied by source and participant and was provided uncurated.

TCRbeta CDR3 regions were amplified from genomic DNA using the immunoSEQ Assay, a bias-controlled multiplex PCR. The study's own analysis went as follows. The number of nucleated cells in each sample was estimated by amplification of reference gene primers within the assay. Sequence reads were collapsed and filtered to measure the absolute abundance of every unique TCRbeta CDR3 rearrangement. For each sample, productive Simpson clonality was calculated by taking the square root of Simpson's diversity index across productive rearrangements. Sourced from immuneACCESS, this table was stored by TCRdb with only in-frame sequences that have V and J called. A share of the clones is absent; for the studies checked, an unresolved V gene accounts for under half, and the remainder has no known explanation. That table supplies the V and J calls and clone size; D and trimming were determined from the DNA. This sample gives fewer than 300,000 clones in total; 86% of them show up just once. The top ten constitute about an eighth of the sample.

CDR3 length: 14 amino acids, cysteine to phenylalanine. Here the CDR3 DNA is all that survives: 42 bases in frame from base 1. V is cut by 4 bases and J by 1 base, and the space between the germline ends is 12 bases. CDR1 and CDR2 (SGHRS, YFSETQ) derive from the germline V gene. One collaborating source in Seattle enrolled patients while the patients were actively infected and followed the patients over time throughout the course of disease. The collaborating institutions used their own protocols to collect whole blood in K2EDTA tubes. For TCRbeta analysis, collaborators shipped samples as frozen whole blood, isolated PBMCs, or DNA extracted from either of those sample types. Concerning this clone itself: Its antigen is not yet known. Base-call qualities are not available, and no considerably larger clone is one nucleotide away.

Source material: peripheral blood. The chain links TRBV5-1 with TRBJ2-7, with a weak D call of TRBD1 (6 bases match). This TCR was sampled from a woman younger than 45 with COVID-19, enrolled during active disease. CDR3 reads: CASSPKTGSYEQYF. The nucleotides read TGCGCCAGCAGCCCAAAGACAGGTTCCTACGAGCAGTACTTC. This CDR3, with the reference TRBV5-1 and TRBJ2-7 proteins standing in past its ends, gives the full variable domain KAGVTQTPRYLIKTRGQQVTLSCSPISGHRSVSWYQQTPGQGLQFLFEYFSETQRNKGNFPGRFSGRQFSNSRSEMNVSTLELGDSALYLCASSPKTGSYEQYFGPGTRLTVT.